This is a list of T cell receptor beta chains from one sample in a study of shared clonotypes between healthy human individuals. Assay used: immunoSEQ multiplex PCR; TCRdb lists only in-frame clones, some missing. This table has around 2,000,000 clones, approximately 95% appearing once. The specimen was naive CD8+ T cells sorted from blood. These receptors all come from a man aged 18-30 years in good health. Each CDR3 is given with its conserved first and last residue. Each record gives: V gene, clone size, J gene, D gene, CDR3 DNA, CDR3 protein. The D gene is left open where the match is weak. Where a row states a size, it is once, few, many or the class of an expanded clone; other rows omit it.

>TRBV10-1|.|TRBJ2-5|.
TGCGCCAGCAGCTTAGGGGGACGTGGATGGGGCCAAGAGACCCAGTACTTC
CASSLGGRGWGQETQYF
>TRBV7-6|.|TRBJ1-1|.
TGTGCCAGCAGCTTAAGTGAGGGCTTCACTGAAGCTTTCTTT
CASSLSEGFTEAFF
>TRBV7-6|.|TRBJ2-7|TRBD2
TGTGCCAGCAGCAACCTAGCGGGAGACCACTACGAGCAGTACTTC
CASSNLAGDHYEQYF
>TRBV15|.|TRBJ1-4|.
TGTGCCACCAGCAGCTATGTTGCAACTAATGAAAAACTGTTTTTT
CATSSYVATNEKLFF
>TRBV7-9|.|TRBJ2-7|TRBD1
TGTGCCAGCAGCGCAGGAGTCGGTGGGACAGGGGTTTCCTACGAGCAGTACTTC
CASSAGVGGTGVSYEQYF
>TRBV27|.|TRBJ2-2|.
TGTGCCAGCAGTTTAGTGGACCCTCGGGGCACCGGGGAGCTGTTTTTT
CASSLVDPRGTGELFF
>TRBV7-8|.|TRBJ1-5|.
TGTGCCAGCAGCTTAGACGGGAATCAGCCCCAGCATTTT
CASSLDGNQPQHF
>TRBV4-1|.|TRBJ2-5|.
TGCGCCAGCAGCCAAGTGGGGAGGGAGACCCAGTACTTC
CASSQVGRETQYF
>TRBV7-9|.|TRBJ1-2|TRBD1
TGTGCCAGCAGCTCCGCGGGGACAGGGAATGGCTACACCTTC
CASSSAGTGNGYTF
>TRBV5-1|.|TRBJ1-1|.
TGCGCCAGCAGCCTTTTCGGGGGCAAGAACACTGAAGCTTTCTTT
CASSLFGGKNTEAFF
>TRBV5-5|.|TRBJ2-7|.
TGTGCCAGCAGCTTTTCCCAGAGCCCCTCCTACGAGCAGTACTTC
CASSFSQSPSYEQYF
>TRBV7-8|.|TRBJ2-3|TRBD2
TGTGCCAGCAGTCCCTTACTAGCGGGACTCACAGATACGCAGTATTTT
CASSPLLAGLTDTQYF
>TRBV6-1|.|TRBJ1-6|.
TGTGCCGGAAGGGGGGATGGGTCACCCCTCCACTTT
CAGRGDGSPLHF
>TRBV10-3|.|TRBJ1-2|.
TGTGCCATCAGTGAGAGGCAGATTGATGGCTACACCTTC
CAISERQIDGYTF
>TRBV28|.|TRBJ2-3|.
TGTGCCAGCAGCGAAGGACTGGATACGCAGTATTTT
CASSEGLDTQYF
>TRBV7-8|.|TRBJ1-1|.
TGTGCCAGCAGCTCAGTAGGTCAGGGTTCCGAAGCTTTCTTT
CASSSVGQGSEAFF
>TRBV7-9|.|TRBJ2-1|TRBD2
TGTGCCAGCAGCTTAGATTTCACGGGGGGGTGGAGCTCCTACAATGAGCAGTTCTTC
CASSLDFTGGWSSYNEQFF
>TRBV4-1|.|TRBJ2-1|.
TGCGCCAGCAGGTCTCGCTACAATGAGCAGTTCTTC
CASRSRYNEQFF
>TRBV15|.|TRBJ2-2|.
TGTGCCACCAGCAGCCTACCCGACACCGGGGAGCTGTTTTTT
CATSSLPDTGELFF
>TRBV13|once|TRBJ2-7|.
TGTGCCAGCAGCTTCCGATTAAAAGCCTACGAGCAGTACTTC
CASSFRLKAYEQYF
>TRBV5-1|.|TRBJ2-3|TRBD2
TGCGCCAGCAGCTTGGGACTAGCGGGAGCTGTCAGGGATACGCAGTATTTT
CASSLGLAGAVRDTQYF
>TRBV7-9|few|TRBJ1-6|TRBD1
TGTGCCAGCAGCTTGGTACAGGGGAATTCACCCCTCCACTTT
CASSLVQGNSPLHF
>TRBV9|.|TRBJ2-7|.
TGTGCCAGCAGCACCGCAGGGAACTGGGAGCAGTACTTC
CASSTAGNWEQYF
>TRBV6-5|.|TRBJ1-5|TRBD1
TGTGCCAGCAGCGCTCAGGGGGCCCTCAATCAGCCCCAGCATTTT
CASSAQGALNQPQHF
>TRBV5-6|once|TRBJ2-7|.
TGTGCCAGCAGCTTGGGGGCCTGGAATCCGTACGAGCAGTACTTC
CASSLGAWNPYEQYF
>TRBV5-4|.|TRBJ2-7|.
TGTGCCAGCAGCTTGGACAGAGCCTACGAGCAGTACTTC
CASSLDRAYEQYF
>TRBV28|once|TRBJ1-5|TRBD1
TGTGCCAGCAGTTTGCGTTCTGGACAGGGTCCGGGTCAGCCCCAGCATTTT
CASSLRSGQGPGQPQHF
>TRBV27|.|TRBJ2-4|.
TGTGCCAGCAGTCCGGGGTCACAGGAAAACATTCAGTACTTC
CASSPGSQENIQYF
>TRBV5-4|.|TRBJ2-7|TRBD1
TGTGCCAGCAGCATCCGGGACAGGGGGCTGGGGGAGCAGTACTTC
CASSIRDRGLGEQYF
>TRBV27|.|TRBJ1-1|.
TGTGCCAGCACCCCAAAGGGGGTTGGACTCTACATGAACACTGAAGCTTTCTTT
CASTPKGVGLYMNTEAFF
>TRBV9|.|TRBJ2-7|.
TGTGCCAGCAGCGAAGGACATTTGACCTACGAGCAGTACTTC
CASSEGHLTYEQYF
>TRBV4-1|.|TRBJ2-7|.
TGCGCCAGCAGCCAGATCCGGGGCTCCTACGAGCAGTACTTC
CASSQIRGSYEQYF
>TRBV13|once|TRBJ2-7|.
TGTGCCAGCAGCTCCGGGACGTCTTCCTACGAGCAGTACTTC
CASSSGTSSYEQYF
>TRBV10-3|once|TRBJ1-2|.
TGTGCCATCAGTGAGCACGGGTCCCACTATGGCTACACCTTC
CAISEHGSHYGYTF
>TRBV9|.|TRBJ2-2|TRBD1
TGTGCCAGCAGCGGCCCGGGACAGGGGGCGTCCGGGGAGCTGTTTTTT
CASSGPGQGASGELFF
>TRBV9|.|TRBJ2-5|TRBD1
TGTGCCAGCAGCCCCGAAGGAGGGACAGGGGACGAGACCCAGTACTTC
CASSPEGGTGDETQYF
>TRBV6-6|.|TRBJ1-4|TRBD1
TGTGCCAGCAGTAGGACAGGACAGAATGAAAAACTGTTTTTT
CASSRTGQNEKLFF
>TRBV13|.|TRBJ2-7|.
TGTGCCAGCAGCCATGGAAGTGGGCAGGGCAATTACGAGCAGTACTTC
CASSHGSGQGNYEQYF
>TRBV7-3|.|TRBJ2-2|.
TGTGCCAGCAGCTCCTCGGCTAGGGGCACCGGGGAGCTGTTTTTT
CASSSSARGTGELFF
>TRBV5-1|.|TRBJ2-7|.
TGCGCCAGCAGCTTGGGCCGGGGAGGTTGGGACTACGAGCAGTACTTC
CASSLGRGGWDYEQYF
>TRBV27|.|TRBJ1-1|TRBD1
TGTGCCAGCCAGGACAGGGGAGTAGAAACTGAAGCTTTCTTT
CASQDRGVETEAFF
>TRBV6-5|.|TRBJ1-6|.
TGTGCCAGCACCTGGGGGGTTGGTTCACCCCTCCACTTT
CASTWGVGSPLHF
>TRBV4-3|.|TRBJ2-1|TRBD2
TGCGCCAGCAGCCCGGAACTAGCGGACTCCTACAATGAGCAGTTCTTC
CASSPELADSYNEQFF
>TRBV4-1|.|TRBJ1-2|.
TGCGCCAGCAGCCAAGATCAGGGTTTTAACTATGGCTACACCTTC
CASSQDQGFNYGYTF
>TRBV28|once|TRBJ2-4|.
TGTGCCAGCAGTTTTAGGGCGGGGAACATTCAGTACTTC
CASSFRAGNIQYF
>TRBV2|.|TRBJ2-7|TRBD1
TGTGCCAGCAGCGGACAGGGTGCTTGGGAGCAGTACTTC
CASSGQGAWEQYF
>TRBV5-6|.|TRBJ2-2|.
TGTGCCAGCAGCTTGGGGCAGGACCACACCGGGGAGCTGTTTTTT
CASSLGQDHTGELFF
>TRBV6-5|.|TRBJ2-1|TRBD1
TGTGCCAGCAGTTATACCAGGGGGCCTTACAATGAGCAGTTCTTC
CASSYTRGPYNEQFF